These T cell receptor beta chains were read from a single sample in a study of cytomegalovirus exposure and HLA in healthy donors. Clones were sequenced by immunoSEQ multiplex PCR, and TCRdb holds only the in-frame ones, with some missing. The sample lists roughly 160,000 clones, approximately 80% occurring once. Input material: PBMCs. The receptor source for this set is a man aged 25-45 years in good health and CMV-seronegative. The CDR3 runs from the conserved cysteine through the conserved F or W. D genes are given only for firm matches. Clone size, where shown, is once, few, many, or a class for clones that have expanded.

DNA: TGCGCCAGCAGCCAACTCCTAGCGGGAGGGCCCCGTTCCTACAATGAGCAGTTCTTC
CDR3: CASSQLLAGGPRSYNEQFF
D: TRBD2
J: TRBJ2-1
V: TRBV4-1
size: once

DNA: TGCGCCAGCAGCCAAGCCCCCAGGACTAGCTCCTACAATGAGCAGTTCTTC
CDR3: CASSQAPRTSSYNEQFF
D: TRBD2
J: TRBJ2-1
V: TRBV4-3
size: -

DNA: TGTGCCACCAGCTCTCATCCCTCTAGCGGGATTAACAATGAGCAGTTCTTC
CDR3: CATSSHPSSGINNEQFF
D: TRBD2
J: TRBJ2-1
V: TRBV15
size: -

DNA: TGTGTCAGCAGCTCTCGACAGGCAGATACGCAGTATTTT
CDR3: CVSSSRQADTQYF
D: -
J: TRBJ2-3
V: TRBV5-4
size: -

DNA: TGTGCCTGGAGTGTTTCAGGAGATACGCAGTATTTT
CDR3: CAWSVSGDTQYF
D: -
J: TRBJ2-3
V: TRBV30
size: -

DNA: TGTGCCAGCAGTCGGGAAACCTGGTCCGAGCAGTACTTC
CDR3: CASSRETWSEQYF
D: -
J: TRBJ2-7
V: TRBV6-5
size: -

DNA: TGCGCCAGCAGCTTGGGAATGGGACAGCCATCTAATGAAAAACTGTTTTTT
CDR3: CASSLGMGQPSNEKLFF
D: TRBD1
J: TRBJ1-4
V: TRBV5-1
size: -

DNA: TGTGCCAGCAGCTTATACGGGATTAACACTGAAGCTTTCTTT
CDR3: CASSLYGINTEAFF
D: -
J: TRBJ1-1
V: TRBV7-2
size: -

DNA: TGCGCCAGCAGTCAATCGGAGGACAAGGACGGGGGGAGTTACGAGCAGTACTTC
CDR3: CASSQSEDKDGGSYEQYF
D: TRBD2
J: TRBJ2-7
V: TRBV23-1
size: -

DNA: TGTGCCAGCAGTGAACTCGGACAGGGTCTCTCCTACGAGCAGTACTTC
CDR3: CASSELGQGLSYEQYF
D: TRBD1
J: TRBJ2-7
V: TRBV6-1
size: -

DNA: TGTGCCAGCAGCTTCTCACTAGCGGGGGTCAATGAGCAGTTCTTC
CDR3: CASSFSLAGVNEQFF
D: TRBD2
J: TRBJ2-1
V: TRBV7-9
size: -

DNA: TGTGCCAGCTCGTTTATAGCGGGGACTAGCACAGATACGCAGTATTTT
CDR3: CASSFIAGTSTDTQYF
D: TRBD2
J: TRBJ2-3
V: TRBV11-2
size: -

DNA: TGTGCCAGCAGCAGGACTAGCGAGACTAAACCAGATACGCAGTATTTT
CDR3: CASSRTSETKPDTQYF
D: TRBD2
J: TRBJ2-3
V: TRBV7-9
size: -

DNA: TGCGCCAGCAGCTTGGGGCAGGGTGGAGAGACCCAGTACTTC
CDR3: CASSLGQGGETQYF
D: -
J: TRBJ2-5
V: TRBV5-1
size: -

DNA: TGTGCCAGCAGCCCTACAGAAGTTTGCGGCTACACCTTC
CDR3: CASSPTEVCGYTF
D: -
J: TRBJ1-2
V: TRBV7-6
size: -

DNA: TGTGCCAGCAGCCTAGGACAGGGGGCTCCTGAGACCCAGTACTTC
CDR3: CASSLGQGAPETQYF
D: TRBD1
J: TRBJ2-5
V: TRBV5-8
size: few

DNA: TGTGCCAGCAGCTCCAGTGGCGGGGTAGAGACCCAGTACTTC
CDR3: CASSSSGGVETQYF
D: -
J: TRBJ2-5
V: TRBV13
size: -

DNA: TGTGCCAGCTCACCCCCGGACTGGTCTGAGCAGTTCTTC
CDR3: CASSPPDWSEQFF
D: -
J: TRBJ2-1
V: TRBV18
size: few

DNA: TGTGCCAGCAGTTGGCAGGGAACGGGTGAAAAACTGTTTTTT
CDR3: CASSWQGTGEKLFF
D: -
J: TRBJ1-4
V: TRBV25-1
size: -

DNA: TGCGCCAGCGACCTACAGGGCGGGGAGACCCAGTACTTC
CDR3: CASDLQGGETQYF
D: -
J: TRBJ2-5
V: TRBV5-1
size: -

DNA: TGTGCCAGCAGCCGGACAGCCGGCACCGGGGAGCTGTTTTTT
CDR3: CASSRTAGTGELFF
D: -
J: TRBJ2-2
V: TRBV5-4
size: -

DNA: TGTGCCAGCAGCCGCGGGGCTAGCGGGAGTTTCGAGACCCAGTACTTC
CDR3: CASSRGASGSFETQYF
D: TRBD2
J: TRBJ2-5
V: TRBV7-2
size: once

DNA: TGTGCCAGCAGCTCCACCCTTTGGAGCACTGAAGCTTTCTTT
CDR3: CASSSTLWSTEAFF
D: -
J: TRBJ1-1
V: TRBV7-9
size: -

DNA: TGTGCTAGCAGCTTAGCGCAGGGGGCAGGTTACAATGAGCAGTTCTTC
CDR3: CASSLAQGAGYNEQFF
D: TRBD1
J: TRBJ2-1
V: TRBV7-7
size: -

DNA: TGCGCCAGCAGCCCCTTAGCGGGAGGGCTTGTTGAGCAGTTCTTC
CDR3: CASSPLAGGLVEQFF
D: TRBD2
J: TRBJ2-1
V: TRBV5-1
size: -

DNA: TGTGCCAGCAGCCTGGAACAGGGTATGGTATTCGAGCAGTACTTC
CDR3: CASSLEQGMVFEQYF
D: -
J: TRBJ2-7
V: TRBV2
size: -

DNA: TGTGCAAGTCGCTTAGCGGCAGGGTTCAACGAGCAGTACTTC
CDR3: CASRLAAGFNEQYF
D: -
J: TRBJ2-7
V: TRBV12-2
size: -

DNA: TGTGCCAGCAGCTTAGGAGCCCAAGAGACCCAGTACTTC
CDR3: CASSLGAQETQYF
D: -
J: TRBJ2-5
V: TRBV7-9
size: once

DNA: TGTGCCAGCAGTTACGACCGGAGAGACTATGGCTACACCTTC
CDR3: CASSYDRRDYGYTF
D: -
J: TRBJ1-2
V: TRBV6-5
size: -

DNA: TGTGCCAGCAGCCAAGAGTCAGGGGGGCTCGGCCAGCCCCAGCATTTT
CDR3: CASSQESGGLGQPQHF
D: TRBD1
J: TRBJ1-5
V: TRBV4-2
size: -

DNA: TGCGCCAGCAGCCACCTATGGACAGGCCAAGAGACCCAGTACTTC
CDR3: CASSHLWTGQETQYF
D: TRBD1
J: TRBJ2-5
V: TRBV4-3
size: -

DNA: TGTGCCAGCTCACCACCCCCCAGGGTAATGCTGCACGAGCAGTACTTC
CDR3: CASSPPPRVMLHEQYF
D: -
J: TRBJ2-7
V: TRBV18
size: -

DNA: TGCGCCAGCAGCCAAGACGACAGGGGGCTTTCACCCCTCCACTTT
CDR3: CASSQDDRGLSPLHF
D: TRBD1
J: TRBJ1-6
V: TRBV4-3
size: -

DNA: TGCGCCAGCAGCTCCAGTGCAACTAATGAAAAACTGTTTTTT
CDR3: CASSSSATNEKLFF
D: -
J: TRBJ1-4
V: TRBV5-1
size: -

DNA: TGTGCCAGCAGTTTAGGCAGGGGGCAGGAGACCCAGTACTTC
CDR3: CASSLGRGQETQYF
D: TRBD1
J: TRBJ2-5
V: TRBV11-1
size: once

DNA: TGTGCCAGCAGTTACTCCTTAGCGGGGGGTGCGGAGACCCAGTACTTC
CDR3: CASSYSLAGGAETQYF
D: TRBD2
J: TRBJ2-5
V: TRBV6-6
size: -

DNA: TGTGCCAGCAGCTTAGATAGCAATGAGCAGTTCTTC
CDR3: CASSLDSNEQFF
D: -
J: TRBJ2-1
V: TRBV11-3
size: -

DNA: TGTGCCAGCAGCCGAGCAGGTGAGCAGTTCTTC
CDR3: CASSRAGEQFF
D: -
J: TRBJ2-1
V: TRBV6-5
size: -

DNA: TGTGCCAGCAGTTTACAGGGGGCCAAAAACATTCAGTACTTC
CDR3: CASSLQGAKNIQYF
D: TRBD1
J: TRBJ2-4
V: TRBV6-5
size: -

DNA: TGTGCCAGCAGTAGGGGACAGTTCCGAGATACGCAGTATTTT
CDR3: CASSRGQFRDTQYF
D: TRBD1
J: TRBJ2-3
V: TRBV7-8
size: -

DNA: TGTGCCAGCAGCTCGGACAGGGGCTCTGGGGCCAACGTCCTGACTTTC
CDR3: CASSSDRGSGANVLTF
D: TRBD1
J: TRBJ2-6
V: TRBV7-3
size: -

DNA: TGTGCCAGCAGCAGGCCGCTAGCGGGAGGGGATACGCAGTATTTT
CDR3: CASSRPLAGGDTQYF
D: TRBD2
J: TRBJ2-3
V: TRBV7-9
size: -

DNA: TGCGCCAGCAGCCCGGCTGGGACAGGGTTTAATGGAAAACTGTTTTTT
CDR3: CASSPAGTGFNGKLFF
D: TRBD1
J: TRBJ1-4
V: TRBV4-1
size: few

DNA: TGTGCCAGCAGACTCGACAGGGGGCACCCCCCCGACCATTTT
CDR3: CASRLDRGHPPDHF
D: TRBD1
J: TRBJ1-5
V: TRBV6-5
size: -

DNA: TGTGCCAGTAGTCCCTCGTTGAGGACACCGTATAGCAATCAGCCCCAGCATTTT
CDR3: CASSPSLRTPYSNQPQHF
D: -
J: TRBJ1-5
V: TRBV19
size: -

DNA: TGTGCCAGCAGTTTCACCCCAGAGATAGGACAGGGCGAGTCGTCTTTCTTT
CDR3: CASSFTPEIGQGESSFF
D: TRBD1
J: TRBJ1-1
V: TRBV27
size: -

DNA: TGTGCCAGCAGCACTCCATCCTACAATGAGCAGTTCTTC
CDR3: CASSTPSYNEQFF
D: -
J: TRBJ2-1
V: TRBV28
size: -

DNA: TGTGCCAGCAGCGTAGGGGCGGGCGATCAGCCCCAGCATTTT
CDR3: CASSVGAGDQPQHF
D: -
J: TRBJ1-5
V: TRBV9
size: -

DNA: TGTGCCACCAGCAGCTTAGCCCGGGGTAGCTCCTACAATGAGCAGTTCTTC
CDR3: CATSSLARGSSYNEQFF
D: -
J: TRBJ2-1
V: TRBV15
size: -

DNA: TGTGCCAGTAGTATAGGGGCTAGCGGGAGAACAGATACGCAGTATTTT
CDR3: CASSIGASGRTDTQYF
D: TRBD2
J: TRBJ2-3
V: TRBV19
size: -

DNA: TGTGCCAGCAGGCTCACGGGTGGATCACCCCTCCACTTT
CDR3: CASRLTGGSPLHF
D: -
J: TRBJ1-6
V: TRBV6-5
size: -

DNA: TGTGCCTGGACCCAGGGGTCCCTGGGAGAAGAGACCCAGTACTTC
CDR3: CAWTQGSLGEETQYF
D: -
J: TRBJ2-5
V: TRBV30
size: few

DNA: TGTGCCAGCAGCCGGACAGGTTCCTATGGCTACACCTTC
CDR3: CASSRTGSYGYTF
D: TRBD1
J: TRBJ1-2
V: TRBV6-5
size: -